This TCR beta chain emerged from a study of radiotherapy plus CTLA-4 blockade in lung cancer. V was clipped by 6 bases and J by 6 bases, with 14 bases between them. Germline lookup yields CDR1 SQVTM and CDR2 ANQGSEA. This CDR3 region has 12 residues. Lung cancer patients with chemo-refractory metastatic non-small-cell disease were given focal radiation plus CTLA-4 blockade with ipilimumab. Using immunoSEQ multiplex PCR, the repertoire was profiled, and TCRdb retains in-frame clones only, with some absent. The profile shows more than 95,000 clones, about 83% of them singletons. The sample consisted of peripheral blood, taken from a patient treated with radiotherapy plus ipilimumab. The clonotype was recovered from a human donor with non-small cell lung cancer who had a partial response to radiotherapy plus ipilimumab. The chain joins TRBV29-1 to TRBJ1-2; a possible D gene is TRBD1 (6 bases). The CDR3 reads CSVSGTNHGYTF. DNA of the CDR3: TGCAGCGTCTCCGGGACAAACCATGGCTACACCTTC.